This T cell receptor (beta chain) is drawn from a study of T cells in Graves' hyperthyroidism and ophthalmopathy. RNA transcripts provided the source from which TCR beta CDR3 regions were amplified. Researchers ran a first-round RT-PCR on the TCR CDR3 using the HTBI primer set. TCRdb independently ran MiXCR on the multiplex PCR reads; one entry per CDR3 protein. This table holds 350,000 or so distinct CDR3 sequences, over 15% found once. General study findings and limits: Most clonotypes expanded in thyroid above 0.001 were likewise present in blood.

This CDR3 comprises 16 residues. From germline, CDR1 is MNHEY and CDR2 SMNVEV (reference sequence). This clonotype occurred many times. The antigen is undetermined. At one end the junction does not follow the germline gene, possibly because of a read error. The TCR sequence derives from a woman aged 35 to 49 with Graves' ophthalmopathy. Sequencing was carried out using blood. The chain joins TRBV27 to TRBJ1-1, with D unclear. The CDR3 here is CASSLSAGMGSTEASF. CDR3 DNA sequence: TGTGCCAGCAGTTTATCAGCGGGGATGGGTTCCACTGAAGCTTCCTTT.